This T cell receptor (beta chain) was documented in a study of blood T cell repertoires in COVID-19. Overall study: Sites across the United States, Italy and Spain contributed samples from acute and convalescent COVID-19. Nucleic acid was either cDNA or gDNA, and it came from T cells, B-cell-depleted T cells, or PBMCs.

This CDR3 region has 15 residues. Per the germline V gene, CDR1 is SNHLY and CDR2 is FYNNEI. The J segment lost 6 bases and the V segment lost 7 bases, leaving 11 bases of the junction unmatched. Authors' analysis steps: Estimation of nucleated cell counts relied on the amplification of reference gene primers. Assay used: immunoSEQ multiplex PCR; TCRdb lists only in-frame clones, some missing. The V and J calls and clone size are taken from that table; D and trimming were inferred from the DNA. The sample holds under 40,000 clones, 80% seen once. This clone was seen only a few times. The TCR sequence derives from a woman in her sixties or seventies with acute or convalescent COVID-19. The genes are TRBV2 and TRBJ1-2, with 10 nucleotides matching TRBD1. Material for sequencing was peripheral blood. CDR3 bases: TGTGCCAGCATCCTCGGGGGGGACAGGGGTCATGGCTACACCTTC. It yields the protein CASILGGDRGHGYTF.